This TCR beta chain was found in a study of T cell responses to AZD1222 COVID-19 vaccine. Whole-study context: Samples with a second dose at about 4 or about 12 weeks were pooled together. General study findings and limits: All repertoire sampling was performed exclusively after the peak T cell response. As reported, nearly half of all spike-specific TCRs target variant regions that are unmutated.

Germline values: CDR1 DFQATT, CDR2 SNEGSKA (reference sequence). The V end was cut by 3 bases, the J end by 2 bases, with 15 bases between. CDR3 length: 15 amino acids. For this clone: Its matching antigen is unknown.

Libraries were prepared by immunoSEQ multiplex PCR; TCRdb keeps only in-frame clonotypes and omits some of them. The table has more than 110,000 clones, roughly 90% seen once. The origin of this receptor is an adult in good health. V is TRBV20-1 and J is TRBJ2-3, with a tentative D call TRBD1 (5 bases). Sequencing was performed on peripheral blood, taken on day 0 of AZD1222 vaccination. CDR3 coding DNA: TGCAGTGCTAGTGGGGCCGTGGGATCCACAGATACGCAGTATTTT. Encoded protein: CSASGAVGSTDTQYF.